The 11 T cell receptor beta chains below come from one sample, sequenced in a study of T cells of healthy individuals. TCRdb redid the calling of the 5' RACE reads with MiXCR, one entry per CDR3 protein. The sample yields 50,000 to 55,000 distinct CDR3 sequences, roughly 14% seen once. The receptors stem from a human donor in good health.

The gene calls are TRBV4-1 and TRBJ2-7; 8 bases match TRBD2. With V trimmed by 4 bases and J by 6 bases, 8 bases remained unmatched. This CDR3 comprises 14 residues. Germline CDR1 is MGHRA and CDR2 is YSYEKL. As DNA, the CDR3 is TGCGCCAGCAGCCGCGGACTAGCAGTACCCGAGCAGTACTTC. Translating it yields CASSRGLAVPEQYF.

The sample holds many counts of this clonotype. CDR3 residues: CATRQERDTGELFF. Written as DNA, the CDR3 is TGTGCCACCCGACAGGAGCGGGACACCGGGGAGCTGTTTTTT. This chain joins TRBV10-3 and TRBJ2-2; possibly TRBD1 or TRBD2 for D (6 bases each). Germline V gene sequence: CDR1 ENHRY, CDR2 SYGVKD. This CDR3 comprises 14 residues. The V end lost 10 bases, the J end lost 3 bases, and 15 bases lay between the germline ends.

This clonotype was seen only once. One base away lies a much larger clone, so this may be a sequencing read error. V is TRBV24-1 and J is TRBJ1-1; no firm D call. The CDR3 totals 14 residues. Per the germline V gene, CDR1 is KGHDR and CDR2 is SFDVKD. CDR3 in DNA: TGTGCCACCAGTGACGAGGGTTACAACACTGAAACTTTCTTT. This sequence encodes CATSDEGYNTETFF.

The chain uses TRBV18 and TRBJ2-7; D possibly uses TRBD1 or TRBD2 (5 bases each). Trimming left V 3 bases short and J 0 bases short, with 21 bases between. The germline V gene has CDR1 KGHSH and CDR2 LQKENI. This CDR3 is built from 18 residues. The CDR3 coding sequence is TGTGCCAGCTCACCGGCCCCGAGCGGAGAGGGGTACTCCTACGAGCAGTACTTC. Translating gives CASSPAPSGEGYSYEQYF.

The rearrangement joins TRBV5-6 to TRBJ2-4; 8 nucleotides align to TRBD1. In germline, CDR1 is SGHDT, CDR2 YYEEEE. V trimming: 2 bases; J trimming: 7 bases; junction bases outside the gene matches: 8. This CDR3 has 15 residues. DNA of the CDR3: TGTGCCAGCAGCTTCTCAGTCACAGGGGGGAACATTCAGTACTTC. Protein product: CASSFSVTGGNIQYF.

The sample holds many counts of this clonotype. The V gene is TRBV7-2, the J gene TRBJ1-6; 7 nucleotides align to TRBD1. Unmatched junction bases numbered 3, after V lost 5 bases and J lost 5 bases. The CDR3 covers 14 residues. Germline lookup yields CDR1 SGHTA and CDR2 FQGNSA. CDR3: CASSLGQNNSPLHF. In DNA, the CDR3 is TGTGCCAGCAGCCTGGGACAGAATAATTCACCCCTCCACTTT.

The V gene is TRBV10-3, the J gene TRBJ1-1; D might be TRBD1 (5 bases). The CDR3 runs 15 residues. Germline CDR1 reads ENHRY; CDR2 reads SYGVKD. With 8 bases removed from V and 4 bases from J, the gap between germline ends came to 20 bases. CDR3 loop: CAIGKTRDVGTEAFF. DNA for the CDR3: TGTGCCATCGGAAAGACCCGGGACGTGGGCACTGAAGCTTTCTTT.

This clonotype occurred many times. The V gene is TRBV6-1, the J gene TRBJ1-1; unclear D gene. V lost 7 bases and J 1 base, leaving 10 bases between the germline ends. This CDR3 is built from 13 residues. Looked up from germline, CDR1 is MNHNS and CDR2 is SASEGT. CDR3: CASTRTWNTEAFF. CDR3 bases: TGTGCCAGCACCCGGACCTGGAACACTGAAGCTTTCTTT.

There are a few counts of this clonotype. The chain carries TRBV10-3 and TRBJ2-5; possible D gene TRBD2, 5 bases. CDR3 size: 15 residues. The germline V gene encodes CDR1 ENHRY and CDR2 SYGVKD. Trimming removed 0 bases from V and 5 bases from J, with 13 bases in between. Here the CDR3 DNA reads TGTGCCATCAGTGAGTCATCGGGGATCGGTGAGACCCAGTACTTC. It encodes CAISESSGIGETQYF.

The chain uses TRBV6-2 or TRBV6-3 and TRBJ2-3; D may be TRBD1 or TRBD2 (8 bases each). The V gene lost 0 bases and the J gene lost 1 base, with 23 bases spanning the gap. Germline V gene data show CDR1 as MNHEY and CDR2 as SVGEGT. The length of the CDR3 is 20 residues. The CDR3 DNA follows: TGTGCCAGCAGTTACTCACTCGGGACAGGAGCGGGAGCGGGCACAGATACGCAGTATTTT. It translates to CASSYSLGTGAGAGTDTQYF.

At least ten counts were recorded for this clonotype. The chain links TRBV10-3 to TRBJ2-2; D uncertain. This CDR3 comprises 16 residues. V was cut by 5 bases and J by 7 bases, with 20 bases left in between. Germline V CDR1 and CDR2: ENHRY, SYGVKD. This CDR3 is CAISLTVALDGGELFF. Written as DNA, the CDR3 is TGTGCCATCAGTCTTACCGTTGCGTTGGACGGCGGGGAGCTGTTTTTT.